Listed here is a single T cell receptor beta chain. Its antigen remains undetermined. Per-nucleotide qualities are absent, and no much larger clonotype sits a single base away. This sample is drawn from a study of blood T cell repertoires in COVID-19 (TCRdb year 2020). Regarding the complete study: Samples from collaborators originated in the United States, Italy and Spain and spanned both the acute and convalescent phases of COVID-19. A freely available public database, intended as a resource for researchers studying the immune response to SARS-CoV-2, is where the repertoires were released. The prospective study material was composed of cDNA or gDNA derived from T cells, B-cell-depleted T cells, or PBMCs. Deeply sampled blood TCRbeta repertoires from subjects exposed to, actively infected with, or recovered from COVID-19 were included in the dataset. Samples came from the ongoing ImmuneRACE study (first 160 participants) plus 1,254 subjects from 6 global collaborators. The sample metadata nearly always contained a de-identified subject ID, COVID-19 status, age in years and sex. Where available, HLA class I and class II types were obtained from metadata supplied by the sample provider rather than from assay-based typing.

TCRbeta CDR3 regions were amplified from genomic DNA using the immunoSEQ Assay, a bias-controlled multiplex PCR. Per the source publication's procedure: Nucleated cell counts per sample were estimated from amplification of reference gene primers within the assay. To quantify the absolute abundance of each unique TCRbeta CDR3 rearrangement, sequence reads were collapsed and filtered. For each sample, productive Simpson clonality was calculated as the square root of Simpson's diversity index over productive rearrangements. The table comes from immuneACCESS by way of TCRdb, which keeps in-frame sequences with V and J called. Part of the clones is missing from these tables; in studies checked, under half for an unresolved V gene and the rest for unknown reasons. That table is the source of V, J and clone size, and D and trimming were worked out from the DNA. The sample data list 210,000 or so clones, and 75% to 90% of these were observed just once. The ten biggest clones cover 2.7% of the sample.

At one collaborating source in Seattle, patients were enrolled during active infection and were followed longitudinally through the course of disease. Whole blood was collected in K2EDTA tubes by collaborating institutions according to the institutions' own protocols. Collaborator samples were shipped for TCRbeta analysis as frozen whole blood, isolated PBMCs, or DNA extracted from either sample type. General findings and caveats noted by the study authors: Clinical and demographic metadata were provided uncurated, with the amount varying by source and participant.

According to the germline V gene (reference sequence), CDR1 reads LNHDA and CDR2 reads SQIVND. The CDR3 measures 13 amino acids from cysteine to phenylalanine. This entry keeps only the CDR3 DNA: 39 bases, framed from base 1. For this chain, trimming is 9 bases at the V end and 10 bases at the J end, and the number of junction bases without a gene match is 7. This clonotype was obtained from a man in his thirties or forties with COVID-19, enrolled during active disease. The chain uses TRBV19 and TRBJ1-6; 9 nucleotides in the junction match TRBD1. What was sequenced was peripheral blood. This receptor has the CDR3 CASQQGAGSPLHF. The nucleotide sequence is TGTGCCAGCCAACAGGGGGCTGGATCACCCCTCCACTTT.